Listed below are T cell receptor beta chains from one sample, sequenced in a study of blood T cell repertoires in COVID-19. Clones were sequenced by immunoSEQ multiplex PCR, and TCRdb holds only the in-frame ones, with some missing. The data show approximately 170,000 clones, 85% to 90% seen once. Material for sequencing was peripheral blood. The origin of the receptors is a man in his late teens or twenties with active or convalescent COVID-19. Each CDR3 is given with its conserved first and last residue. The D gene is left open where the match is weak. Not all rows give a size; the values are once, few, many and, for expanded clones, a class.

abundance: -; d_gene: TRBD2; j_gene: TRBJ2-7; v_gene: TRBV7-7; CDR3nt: TGTGCCAGCAGCCCGGGACTAGCGGGATCCTACGAGCAGTACTTC; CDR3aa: CASSPGLAGSYEQYF
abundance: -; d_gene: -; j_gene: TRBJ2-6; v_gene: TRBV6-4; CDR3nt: TGTGCCAGCAGTGAGGGGGGCTCTGGGGCCAACGTCCTGACTTTC; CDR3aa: CASSEGGSGANVLTF
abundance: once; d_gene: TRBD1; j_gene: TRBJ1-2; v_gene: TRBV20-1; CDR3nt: TGCAGTGCTTGGACAGGGGGAGGCTACACCTTC; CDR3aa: CSAWTGGGYTF
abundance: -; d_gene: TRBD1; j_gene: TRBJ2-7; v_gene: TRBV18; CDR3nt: TGTGCCAGCTCAAGATTTTTGGGCGGACAGGGGGCTTACGAGCAGTACTTC; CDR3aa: CASSRFLGGQGAYEQYF
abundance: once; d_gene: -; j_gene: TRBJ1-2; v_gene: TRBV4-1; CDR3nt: TGCGCCAGCAGCCCCCGAGCTTACTATGGCTACACCTTC; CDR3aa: CASSPRAYYGYTF
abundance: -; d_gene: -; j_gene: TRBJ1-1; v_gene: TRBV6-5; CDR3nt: TGTGCCAGCAGCGGACAAATGAACACTGAAGCTTTCTTT; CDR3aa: CASSGQMNTEAFF
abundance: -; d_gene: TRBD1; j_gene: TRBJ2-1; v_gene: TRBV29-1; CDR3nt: TGCAGCGTGACCGGAATGGACAGGGGGCTTAATGAGCAGTTCTTC; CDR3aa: CSVTGMDRGLNEQFF
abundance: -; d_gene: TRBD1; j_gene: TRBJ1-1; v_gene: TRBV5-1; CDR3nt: TGCGCCAGCGGGACAGGGACTACTAATCCGAACACTGAAGCTTTCTTT; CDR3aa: CASGTGTTNPNTEAFF
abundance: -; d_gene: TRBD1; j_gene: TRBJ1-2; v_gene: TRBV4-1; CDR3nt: TGCGCCAGCAGCCAAGAGACTTCACAGGGGGCGGATGGCTACACCTTC; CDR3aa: CASSQETSQGADGYTF
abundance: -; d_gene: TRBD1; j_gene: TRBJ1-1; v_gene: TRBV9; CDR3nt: TGTGCCAGCAGCGTAGAAGGGAAGGGGGCGAGGGCTGAAGCTTTCTTT; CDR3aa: CASSVEGKGARAEAFF
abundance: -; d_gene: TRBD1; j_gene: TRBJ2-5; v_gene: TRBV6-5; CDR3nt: TGTGCCAGCAGTCCCGGGACAGGGGGCGAGGGCCAGTACTTC; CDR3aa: CASSPGTGGEGQYF
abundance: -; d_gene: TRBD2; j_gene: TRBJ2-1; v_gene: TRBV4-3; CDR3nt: TGCGCCAGCAGCCGTCGGGGGGGAGTCTCGGGAAATGAGCAGTTCTTC; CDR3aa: CASSRRGGVSGNEQFF
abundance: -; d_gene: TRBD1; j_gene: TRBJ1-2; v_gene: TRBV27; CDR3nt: TGTGCCAGCAGTACCGACCGACAGGGTGCGGCCTACACCTTC; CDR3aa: CASSTDRQGAAYTF
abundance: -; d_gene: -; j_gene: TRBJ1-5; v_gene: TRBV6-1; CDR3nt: TGTGCCAGCAGTGAAGTACCCAGGGGCAATCAGCCCCAGCATTTT; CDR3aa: CASSEVPRGNQPQHF
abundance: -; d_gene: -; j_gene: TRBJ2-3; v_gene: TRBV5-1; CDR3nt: TGCGCCAGCAGCTTGGCCCAGGGGGCAGGGGAGGGAGATACGCAGTATTTT; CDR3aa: CASSLAQGAGEGDTQYF
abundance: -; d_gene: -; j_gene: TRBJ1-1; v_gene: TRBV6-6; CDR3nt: TGTGCCAGCAGACAAACAGGGACTGAAGCTTTCTTT; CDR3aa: CASRQTGTEAFF
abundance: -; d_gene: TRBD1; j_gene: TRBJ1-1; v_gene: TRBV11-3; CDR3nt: TGTGCCAGCAGCCTAACAGGGGGCACTGAAGCTTTCTTT; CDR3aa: CASSLTGGTEAFF
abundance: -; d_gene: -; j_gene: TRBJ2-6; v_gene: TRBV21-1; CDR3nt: TGTGCCAGCAGCAAATTTAGGTACTGCGGGTCTGGGGCCAACGTCCTGACTTTC; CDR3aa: CASSKFRYCGSGANVLTF
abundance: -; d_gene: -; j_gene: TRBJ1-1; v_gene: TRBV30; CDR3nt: TGTGCCTGGAGTACACTGACAGAAGCTTTCTTT; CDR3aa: CAWSTLTEAFF
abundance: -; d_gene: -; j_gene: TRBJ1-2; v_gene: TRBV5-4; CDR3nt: TGTGCCAGCAGCCCTACCGGCACGGGGGGATATGGCTACACCTTC; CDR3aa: CASSPTGTGGYGYTF
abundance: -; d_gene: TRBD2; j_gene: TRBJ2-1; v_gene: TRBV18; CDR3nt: TGTGCCAGCTCACCTGGCGGGAGGGCCGGAAATGAGCAGTTCTTC; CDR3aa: CASSPGGRAGNEQFF
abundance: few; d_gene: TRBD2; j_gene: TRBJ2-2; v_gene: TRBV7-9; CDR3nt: TGTGCCAGCAGCCTCCTAGCGGGAATCGTCACCGGGGAGCTGTTTTTT; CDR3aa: CASSLLAGIVTGELFF
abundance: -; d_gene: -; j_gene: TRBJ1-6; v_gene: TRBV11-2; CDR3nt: TGTGCCAGCAGCTTAGACAGGGTAAACTCACCCCTCCACTTT; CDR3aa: CASSLDRVNSPLHF
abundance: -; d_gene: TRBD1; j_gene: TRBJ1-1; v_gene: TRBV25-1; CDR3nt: TGTGCCAGCAGTAGACAGGGGGCCGTTTTAAGGACTGAAGCTTTCTTT; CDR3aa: CASSRQGAVLRTEAFF
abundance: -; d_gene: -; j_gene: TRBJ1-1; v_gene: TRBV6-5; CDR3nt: TGTGCCAGCTTGGGGCTCATGAACACTGAAGCTTTCTTT; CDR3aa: CASLGLMNTEAFF
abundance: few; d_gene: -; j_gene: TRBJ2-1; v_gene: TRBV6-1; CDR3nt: TGTGCCAGCAGTGAAGCAGTCCTACCGAGGAATGAGCAGTTCTTC; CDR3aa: CASSEAVLPRNEQFF
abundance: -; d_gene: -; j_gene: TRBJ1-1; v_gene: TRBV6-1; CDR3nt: TGTGCCAGCAGTGAAGGGGAGGAGACGAACACTGAAGCTTTCTTT; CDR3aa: CASSEGEETNTEAFF
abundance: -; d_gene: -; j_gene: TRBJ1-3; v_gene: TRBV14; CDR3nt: TGTGCCAGCAGCCCATTTAGACAGAGCAGACTATATTTT; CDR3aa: CASSPFRQSRLYF
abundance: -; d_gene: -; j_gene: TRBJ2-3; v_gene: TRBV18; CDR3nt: TGTGCCAGCTCCTCGCAGGCAGATACGCAGTATTTT; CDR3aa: CASSSQADTQYF
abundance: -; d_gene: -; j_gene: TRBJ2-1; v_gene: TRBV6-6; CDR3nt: TGTGCCAGCAGTTACTCGAACCGCGGAAATTACAATGAGCAGTTCTTC; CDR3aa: CASSYSNRGNYNEQFF
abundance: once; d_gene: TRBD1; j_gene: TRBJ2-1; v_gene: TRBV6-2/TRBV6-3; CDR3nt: TGTGCCAGCAGTTACTCCTCCCCCCAGGGGGCACACAATGAGCAGTTCTTC; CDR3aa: CASSYSSPQGAHNEQFF
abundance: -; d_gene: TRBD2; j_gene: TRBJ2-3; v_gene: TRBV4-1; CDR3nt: TGCGCCAGCAGCCCCCAGCTAGCGGCTAGCACAGATACGCAGTATTTT; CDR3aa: CASSPQLAASTDTQYF
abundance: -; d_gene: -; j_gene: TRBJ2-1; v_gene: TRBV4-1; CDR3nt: TGCGCCAGCAGCCGATATTCACAGGCCCCCTACAATGAGCAGTTCTTC; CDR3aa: CASSRYSQAPYNEQFF
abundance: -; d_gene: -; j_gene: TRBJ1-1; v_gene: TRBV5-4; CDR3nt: TGTGCCAGCAGCTCGGACCAGGGGAGACGCACTGAAGCTTTCTTT; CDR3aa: CASSSDQGRRTEAFF
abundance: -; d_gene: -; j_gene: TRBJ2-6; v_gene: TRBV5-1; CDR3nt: TGCGCCAGCAGCTTCGAGTCTGGGGCCAACGTCCTGACTTTC; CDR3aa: CASSFESGANVLTF
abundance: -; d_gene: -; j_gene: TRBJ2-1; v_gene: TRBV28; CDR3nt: TGTGCCAGCAGTTTAGTGTCTGTTTACAATGAGCAGTTCTTC; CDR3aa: CASSLVSVYNEQFF
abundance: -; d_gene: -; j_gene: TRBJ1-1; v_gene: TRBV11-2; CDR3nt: TGTGCCAGCAGCCCGGACCTGGGGGGGGCAGCTTTCTTT; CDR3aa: CASSPDLGGAAFF
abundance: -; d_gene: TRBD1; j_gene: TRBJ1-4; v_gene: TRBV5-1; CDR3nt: TGCGCCAGCGCAGAGGGGACAGATTTTGCAACTAATGAAAAACTGTTTTTT; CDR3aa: CASAEGTDFATNEKLFF
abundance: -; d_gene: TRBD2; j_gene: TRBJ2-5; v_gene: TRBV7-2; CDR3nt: TGTGCCAGCAGCCCCTTACCGGGACTAGCGGAAGAGACCCAGTACTTC; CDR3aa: CASSPLPGLAEETQYF
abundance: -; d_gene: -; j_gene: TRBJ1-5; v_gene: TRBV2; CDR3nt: TGTGCCAGCAGTGGGGAGGGGGTCTCGAATCAGCCCCAGCATTTT; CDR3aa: CASSGEGVSNQPQHF
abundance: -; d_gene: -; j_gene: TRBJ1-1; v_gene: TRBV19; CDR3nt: TGTGCCAGTAGTGGGCGTGAAGCTTTCTTT; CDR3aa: CASSGREAFF
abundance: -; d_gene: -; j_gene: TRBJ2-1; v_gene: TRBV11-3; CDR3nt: TGTGCCAGCAGCCCGGGACGAAACCTGGGACTTCCCTACAATGAGCAGTTCTTC; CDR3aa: CASSPGRNLGLPYNEQFF
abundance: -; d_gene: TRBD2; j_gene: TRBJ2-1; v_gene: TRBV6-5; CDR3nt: TGTGCCAGCAGTTATGAGGCTAGCGGGAAAGTTGAGCAGTTCTTC; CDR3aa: CASSYEASGKVEQFF
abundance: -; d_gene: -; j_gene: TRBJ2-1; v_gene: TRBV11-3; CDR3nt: TGTGCCAGCAGTTTTCGGAGCGGCAGTTACAATGAGCAGTTCTTC; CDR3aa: CASSFRSGSYNEQFF
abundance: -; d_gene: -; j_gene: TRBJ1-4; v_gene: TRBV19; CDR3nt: TGTGCCACCTCCGCCCTGGGGGGTACTAATGAAAAACTGTTTTTT; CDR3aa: CATSALGGTNEKLFF
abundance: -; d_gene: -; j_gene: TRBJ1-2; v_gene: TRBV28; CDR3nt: TGTGCCAGCAGTTTGGGTGGACAGAAGGGCGGCTACACCTTC; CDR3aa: CASSLGGQKGGYTF
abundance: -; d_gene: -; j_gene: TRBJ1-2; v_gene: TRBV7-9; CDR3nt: TGTGCCAGCAGCTTAGCGATTATGACAGAGAAAGCTAACTATGGCTACACCTTC; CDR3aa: CASSLAIMTEKANYGYTF
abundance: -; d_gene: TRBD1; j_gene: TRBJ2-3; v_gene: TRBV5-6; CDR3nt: TGTGCCAGCAGATGGGACAGGACCCCAGATACGCAGTATTTT; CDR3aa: CASRWDRTPDTQYF
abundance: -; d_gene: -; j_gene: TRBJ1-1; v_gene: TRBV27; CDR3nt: TGTGCCAGCAGTTTAACAGGGTCCAACACTGAAGCTTTCTTT; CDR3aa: CASSLTGSNTEAFF
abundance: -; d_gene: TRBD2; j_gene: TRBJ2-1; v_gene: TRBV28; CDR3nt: TGTGCCAGCAGCCGGGGGGAGCGGACCTCCTACAATGAGCAGTTCTTC; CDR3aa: CASSRGERTSYNEQFF
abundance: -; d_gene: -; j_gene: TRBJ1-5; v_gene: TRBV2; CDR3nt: TGTGCCAGCAGTGAAGGGGGAGGTCAGCCCCAGCATTTT; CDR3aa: CASSEGGGQPQHF
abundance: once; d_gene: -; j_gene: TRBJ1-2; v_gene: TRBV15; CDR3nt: TGTGCCACCAGCAGAGAAACAGGGTGGGGGAGCTATGGCTACACCTTC; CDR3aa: CATSRETGWGSYGYTF
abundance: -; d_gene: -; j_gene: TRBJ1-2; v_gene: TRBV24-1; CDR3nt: TGTGCCACCAGTTCACGGAACTATGGCTACACCTTC; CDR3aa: CATSSRNYGYTF